This T cell receptor beta chain was recorded in a study of CD4 T cells in relation to SARS-CoV-2 and coronaviruses. Unexposed donor CD4+ T cells date from about 2011-2018, before the COVID-19 pandemic. CD4+ T cells were isolated from the cells after around eleven days of culture. Unexposed-donor CD4+ T cells were probed with SARS-CoV-2 S/N and four cold-coronavirus spikes, cells permitting. Cultures held under 2.5 million PBMCs per well with around 9.8 IU/ml IL-2. Sequencing was performed with immunoSEQ multiplex PCR; in TCRdb, only in-frame clones are kept and a portion is missing. Here the sample spans about 15,000 clones, around 74% being singletons. Germline V CDR1 and CDR2: SNHLY, FYNNEI. Trimming cost V 0 bases and J 9 bases, with 15 bases left between them. CDR3 length equals 15 residues. The table lists this clone with a count of one. Its antigen is not identified.

The genes are TRBV2 and TRBJ2-1, with no clear D. Sequenced input: CD4+ T cells from PBMCs, cultured in vitro. The source of this sequence is a human donor in good health. The CDR3 nucleotides read TGTGCCAGCAGTGAAGCGTCCCGGTTGACGGGTGAGCAGTTCTTC. Translated, it gives CASSEASRLTGEQFF. Complete variable domain (other parts from reference TRBV2 and TRBJ2-1): EPEVTQTPSHQVTQMGQEVILRCVPISNHLYFYWYRQILGQKVEFLVSFYNNEISEKSEIFDDQFSVERPDGSNFTLKIRSTKLEDSAMYFCASSEASRLTGEQFFGPGTRLTVL.